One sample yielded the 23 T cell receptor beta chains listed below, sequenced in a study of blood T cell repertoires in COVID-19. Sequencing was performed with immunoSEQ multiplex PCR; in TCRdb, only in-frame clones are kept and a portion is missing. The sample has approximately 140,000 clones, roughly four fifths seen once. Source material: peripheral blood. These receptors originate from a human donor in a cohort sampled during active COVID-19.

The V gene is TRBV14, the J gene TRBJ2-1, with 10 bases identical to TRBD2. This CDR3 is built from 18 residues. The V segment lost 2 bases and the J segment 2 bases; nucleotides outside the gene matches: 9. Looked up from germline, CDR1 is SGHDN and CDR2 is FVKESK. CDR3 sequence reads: CASSQRTLAGGTYNEQFF. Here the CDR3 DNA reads TGTGCCAGCAGCCAACGCACATTAGCGGGGGGAACCTACAATGAGCAGTTCTTC.

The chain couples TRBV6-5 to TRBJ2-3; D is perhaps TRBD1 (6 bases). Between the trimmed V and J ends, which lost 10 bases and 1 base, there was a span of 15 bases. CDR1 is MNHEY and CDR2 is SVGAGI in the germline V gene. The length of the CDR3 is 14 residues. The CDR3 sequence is CATWDTGGTDTQYF. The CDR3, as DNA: TGTGCCACCTGGGACACCGGGGGCACAGATACGCAGTATTTT.

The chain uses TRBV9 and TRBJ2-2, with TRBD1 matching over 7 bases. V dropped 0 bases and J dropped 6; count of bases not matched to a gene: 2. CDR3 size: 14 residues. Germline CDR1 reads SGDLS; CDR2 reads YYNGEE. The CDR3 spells CASSVDRGPGELFF. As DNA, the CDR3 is TGTGCCAGCAGCGTAGACAGGGGACCCGGGGAGCTGTTTTTT.

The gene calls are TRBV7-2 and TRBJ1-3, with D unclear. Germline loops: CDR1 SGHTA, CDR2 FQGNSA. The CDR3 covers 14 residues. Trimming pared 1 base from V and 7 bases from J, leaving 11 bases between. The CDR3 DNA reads TGTGCCAGCAGCTTAGGCCGGGGAGGGAACACCATATATTTT. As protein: CASSLGRGGNTIYF.

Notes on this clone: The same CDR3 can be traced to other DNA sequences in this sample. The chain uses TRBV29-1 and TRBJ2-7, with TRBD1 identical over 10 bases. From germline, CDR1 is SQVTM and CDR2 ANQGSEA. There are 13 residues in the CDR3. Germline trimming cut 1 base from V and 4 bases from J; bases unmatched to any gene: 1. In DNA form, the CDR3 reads TGCAGCGTTGAAGGACAGGGGGCTTACGAGCAGTACTTC. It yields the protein CSVEGQGAYEQYF.

The DNA for the CDR3 is TGTGCCAGCAGTTTTCTAGACGGGGGGAGTAATGAGCAGTTCTTC. Amino acid sequence: CASSFLDGGSNEQFF. The V gene is TRBV28, the J gene TRBJ2-1, with 7 bases that match TRBD2. CDR1 MDHEN and CDR2 SYDVKM come from the germline V gene. The CDR3 totals 15 residues. V lost 3 bases to trimming and J lost 7 bases; unmatched junction nucleotides: 9.

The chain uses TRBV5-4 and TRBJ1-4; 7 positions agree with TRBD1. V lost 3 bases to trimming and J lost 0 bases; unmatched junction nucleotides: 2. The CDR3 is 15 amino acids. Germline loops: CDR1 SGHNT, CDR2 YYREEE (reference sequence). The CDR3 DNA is TGTGCCAGCAGCTCGCAGGGGGCAACTAATGAAAAACTGTTTTTT. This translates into CASSSQGATNEKLFF.

The CDR3 sequence is CASSFVTPLAAKPYEQYF. CDR3 nucleotides: TGTGCCAGCAGCTTCGTTACCCCACTAGCGGCGAAGCCCTACGAGCAGTACTTC. The chain has TRBV7-2 and TRBJ2-7, with TRBD2 matching over 8 bases. The CDR3 totals 18 residues. Germline CDR1 and CDR2: SGHTA and FQGNSA. Trimming took 3 bases from V and 2 from J; bases not matched to a gene: 15. Full variable domain (outside the CDR3, taken from reference TRBV7-2 and TRBJ2-7): GAGVSQSPSNKVTEKGKDVELRCDPISGHTALYWYRQSLGQGLEFLIYFQGNSAPDKSGLPSDRFSAERTGGSVSTLTIQRTQQEDSAVYLCASSFVTPLAAKPYEQYFGPGTRLTVT.

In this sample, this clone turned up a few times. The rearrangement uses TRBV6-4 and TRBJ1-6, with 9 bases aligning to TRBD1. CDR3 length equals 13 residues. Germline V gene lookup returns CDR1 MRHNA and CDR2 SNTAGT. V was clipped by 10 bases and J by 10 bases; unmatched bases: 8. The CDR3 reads CAISTGGFSPLHF. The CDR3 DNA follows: TGTGCCATTTCGACAGGGGGATTCTCACCCCTCCACTTT.

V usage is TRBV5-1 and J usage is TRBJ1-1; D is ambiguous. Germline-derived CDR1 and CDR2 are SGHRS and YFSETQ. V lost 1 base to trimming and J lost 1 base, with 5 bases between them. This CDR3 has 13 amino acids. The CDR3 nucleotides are TGCGCCAGCAGCTTGCCCCAGAACACTGAAGCTTTCTTT. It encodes CASSLPQNTEAFF.

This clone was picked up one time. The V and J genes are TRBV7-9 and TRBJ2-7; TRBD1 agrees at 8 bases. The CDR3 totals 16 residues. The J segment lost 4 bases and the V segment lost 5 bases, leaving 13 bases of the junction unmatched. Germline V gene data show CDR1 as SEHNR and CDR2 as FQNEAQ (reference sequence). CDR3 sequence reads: CASSPTIGTGYYEQYF. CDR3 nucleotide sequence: TGTGCCAGCAGCCCGACGATAGGGACAGGCTATTACGAGCAGTACTTC.

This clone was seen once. CDR3: CATSRDVGLLAEQFF. In DNA form, the CDR3 reads TGTGCCACCAGCAGAGATGTGGGACTCTTGGCTGAGCAGTTCTTC. The rearrangement joins TRBV15 to TRBJ2-1; D possibly corresponds to TRBD2 (6 bases). The CDR3 runs to 15 residues. V was trimmed by 0 bases and J by 9 bases, leaving 15 bases between them. Germline V gene data show CDR1 as LNHNV and CDR2 as YYDKDF (reference sequence).

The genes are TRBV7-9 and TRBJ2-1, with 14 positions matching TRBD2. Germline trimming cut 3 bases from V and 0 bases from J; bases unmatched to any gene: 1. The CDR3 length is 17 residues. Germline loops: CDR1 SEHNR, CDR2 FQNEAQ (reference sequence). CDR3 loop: CASSFGTSGGSYNEQFF. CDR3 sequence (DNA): TGTGCCAGCAGCTTTGGGACTAGCGGGGGCTCCTACAATGAGCAGTTCTTC.

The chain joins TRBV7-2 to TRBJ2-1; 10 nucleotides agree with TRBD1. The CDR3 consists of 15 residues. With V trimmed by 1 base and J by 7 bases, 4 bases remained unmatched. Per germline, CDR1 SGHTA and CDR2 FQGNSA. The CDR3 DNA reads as TGTGCCAGCAGCTTAGTAGGGACAGGGGATAATGAGCAGTTCTTC. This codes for CASSLVGTGDNEQFF.

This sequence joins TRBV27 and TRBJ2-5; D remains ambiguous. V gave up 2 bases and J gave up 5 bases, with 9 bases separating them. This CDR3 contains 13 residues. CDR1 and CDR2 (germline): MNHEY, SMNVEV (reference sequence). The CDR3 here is CASSLRREETQYF. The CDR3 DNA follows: TGTGCCAGCAGTTTAAGGAGAGAGGAGACCCAGTACTTC.

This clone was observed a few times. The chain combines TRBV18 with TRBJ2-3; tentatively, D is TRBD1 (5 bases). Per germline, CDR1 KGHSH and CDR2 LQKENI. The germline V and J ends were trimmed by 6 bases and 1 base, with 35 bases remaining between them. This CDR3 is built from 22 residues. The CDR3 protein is CASSQIKGVVGSTTLGTDTQYF. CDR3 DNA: TGTGCCAGCTCCCAAATTAAAGGGGTAGTGGGATCAACTACCCTTGGCACAGATACGCAGTATTTT. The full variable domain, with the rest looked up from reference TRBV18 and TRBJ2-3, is NAGVMQNPRHLVRRRGQEARLRCSPMKGHSHVYWYRQLPEEGLKFMVYLQKENIIDESGMPKERFSAEFPKEGPSILRIQQVVRGDSAAYFCASSQIKGVVGSTTLGTDTQYFGPGTRLTVL.

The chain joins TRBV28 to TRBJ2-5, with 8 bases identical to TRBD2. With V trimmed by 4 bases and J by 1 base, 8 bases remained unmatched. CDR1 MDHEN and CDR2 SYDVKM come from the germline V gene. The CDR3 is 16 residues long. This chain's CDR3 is CASSSRGGMIQETQYF. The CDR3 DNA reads TGTGCCAGCAGTTCACGGGGGGGGATGATCCAAGAGACCCAGTACTTC.

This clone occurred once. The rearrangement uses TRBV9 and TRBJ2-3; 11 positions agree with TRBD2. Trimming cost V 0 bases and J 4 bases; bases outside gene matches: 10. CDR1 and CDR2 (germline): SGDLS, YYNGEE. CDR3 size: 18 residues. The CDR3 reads CASSVAQFLAGGPDTQYF. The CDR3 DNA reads TGTGCCAGCAGCGTAGCTCAGTTCCTAGCGGGGGGCCCAGATACGCAGTATTTT.

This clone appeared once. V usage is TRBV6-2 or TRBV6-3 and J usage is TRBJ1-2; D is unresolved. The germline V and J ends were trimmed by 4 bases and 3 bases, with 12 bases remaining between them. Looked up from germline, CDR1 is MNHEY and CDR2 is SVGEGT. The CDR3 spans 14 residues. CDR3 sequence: CASSFSGSDYGYTF. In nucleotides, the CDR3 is TGTGCCAGCAGTTTTTCGGGAAGTGACTATGGCTACACCTTC.

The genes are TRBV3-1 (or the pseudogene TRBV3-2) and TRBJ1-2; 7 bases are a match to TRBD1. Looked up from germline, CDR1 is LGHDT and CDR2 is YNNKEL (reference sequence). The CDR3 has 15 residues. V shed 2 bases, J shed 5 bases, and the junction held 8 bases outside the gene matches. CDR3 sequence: CASSQPGQIIYGYTF. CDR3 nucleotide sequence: TGTGCCAGCAGCCAACCGGGACAGATCATTTATGGCTACACCTTC.

The CDR3 loop is CSVYISGANVLTF. The CDR3 coding sequence is TGCAGCGTTTACATAAGTGGGGCCAACGTCCTGACTTTC. The chain carries TRBV29-1 and TRBJ2-6; D is ambiguous. Germline V gene sequence: CDR1 SQVTM, CDR2 ANQGSEA. CDR3 length: 13 amino acids. The V end lost 5 bases, the J end lost 3 bases, and 8 bases lay between the germline ends.

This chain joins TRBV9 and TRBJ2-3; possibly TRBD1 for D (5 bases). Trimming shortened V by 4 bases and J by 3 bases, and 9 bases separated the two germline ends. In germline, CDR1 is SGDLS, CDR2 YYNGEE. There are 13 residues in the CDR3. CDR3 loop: CASSSTGTDTQYF. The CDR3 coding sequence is TGTGCCAGCAGCTCAACAGGTACAGATACGCAGTATTTT.

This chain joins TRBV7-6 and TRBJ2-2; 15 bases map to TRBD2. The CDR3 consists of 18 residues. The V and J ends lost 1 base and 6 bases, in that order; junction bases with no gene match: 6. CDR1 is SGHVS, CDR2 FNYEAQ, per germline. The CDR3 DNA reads TGTGCCAGCAGCTTAGGGACTAGCGGGGGGGCCTGGTCCGGGGAGCTGTTTTTT. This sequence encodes CASSLGTSGGAWSGELFF. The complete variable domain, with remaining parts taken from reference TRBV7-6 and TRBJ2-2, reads GAGVSQSPRYKVTKRGQDVALRCDPISGHVSLYWYRQALGQGPEFLTYFNYEAQQDKSGLPNDRFSAERPEGSISTLTIQRTEQRDSAMYRCASSLGTSGGAWSGELFFGEGSRLTVL.